A single sample is the source of the 13 T cell receptor beta chains below, sequenced in a study of T cell responses to AZD1222 COVID-19 vaccine. The data were produced by immunoSEQ multiplex PCR, yet TCRdb's version contains in-frame clones alone and is incomplete. Counted here are about 120,000 clones, roughly 87% occurring once; the ten biggest clones make up roughly 2.7%. This material consisted of peripheral blood, taken 28 days after the second AZD1222 dose. The receptors shown here come from an adult who received the AZD1222 COVID-19 vaccine.

V and J are TRBV7-2 and TRBJ2-3; tentatively, D is TRBD2 (7 bases). The CDR3 is made up of 15 amino acids. V was clipped by 0 bases and J by 4 bases, with 11 bases between them. Germline V lookup: CDR1 SGHTA, CDR2 FQGNSA. The CDR3 reads CASSLAGGASDTQYF. The DNA of the CDR3 is TGTGCCAGCAGCTTAGCGGGGGGGGCCTCAGATACGCAGTATTTT.

The chain joins TRBV6-1 to TRBJ2-5; D may correspond to TRBD1 or TRBD2 (5 bases each). The V end was cut by 1 base, the J end by 5 bases, with 11 bases between. This CDR3 region has 14 residues. Germline-derived CDR1 and CDR2 are MNHNS and SASEGT. In DNA, the CDR3 is TGTGCCAGCAGTGAAGGGGGGTCATGGGAGACCCAGTACTTC. This encodes CASSEGGSWETQYF.

The CDR3 spells CASSDRNDGGRGGVLTF. CDR3 DNA: TGTGCCAGCAGCGACCGGAACGACGGCGGCCGGGGTGGCGTCCTGACTTTC. This chain connects TRBV21-1 to TRBJ2-6; TRBD2 is the table's D call and was not checked against the DNA. TRBV21-1 has pseudogene status. CDR3 length equals 17 residues.

V gene TRBV7-8 combines with J gene TRBJ1-5; D is possibly TRBD1 (5 bases). The V end lost 0 bases, the J end lost 7 bases, and 7 bases lay between the germline ends. The CDR3 runs 13 residues. The germline V gene has CDR1 SGHVS and CDR2 FQNEAQ. The CDR3 sequence is CASSLAGEQPQHF. The CDR3 DNA follows: TGTGCCAGCAGCTTAGCAGGGGAGCAGCCCCAGCATTTT.

This chain uses TRBV6-5 with TRBJ1-2; a possible D gene is TRBD1 (6 bases). The germline V gene has CDR1 MNHEY and CDR2 SVGAGI. CDR3 length: 13 residues. Trimming left V 5 bases short and J 2 bases short, with 9 bases between. Here the CDR3 DNA reads TGTGCCAGCAGTCCTACAGGGAACTATGGCTACACCTTC. This translates into CASSPTGNYGYTF.

The V and J genes are TRBV6-5 and TRBJ1-6; 9 bases agree with TRBD1. Germline V gives CDR1 MNHEY, CDR2 SVGAGI. The CDR3 is made up of 15 amino acids. J gave up 8 bases and V 6 bases, and 8 bases lay outside the gene matches. Here the CDR3 reads CASRQRQGEDSPLHF. The CDR3 DNA is TGTGCCAGCAGACAACGACAGGGGGAGGATTCACCCCTCCACTTT.

This clone was seen only once. The genes are TRBV28 and TRBJ1-5; D is unclear. Germline CDR1 is MDHEN and CDR2 is SYDVKM. The CDR3 has 13 residues. V was pared by 6 bases and J by 0 bases, with 6 bases between. CDR3 DNA: TGTGCCAGCAGAACAGTTAGCAATCAGCCCCAGCATTTT. Its protein is CASRTVSNQPQHF.

The CDR3 loop is CASSQNRNSGELFF. In DNA form, the CDR3 reads TGTGCCAGCAGTCAGAACAGAAACTCCGGGGAGCTGTTTTTT. This chain links TRBV6-5 with TRBJ2-2, with unresolved D. The CDR3 has 14 amino acids. With 5 bases removed from V and 6 bases from J, the gap between germline ends came to 13 bases. Germline-derived CDR1 and CDR2 are MNHEY and SVGAGI.

The rearrangement joins TRBV7-3 to TRBJ2-3, with D possibly TRBD2 on 6 matching bases. The germline V and J ends were trimmed by 1 base and 0 bases, with 11 bases remaining between them. The CDR3 spans 16 residues. The germline V gene has CDR1 SGHTA and CDR2 FQGTGA. CDR3 in amino acids: CASSLSPSASTDTQYF. As DNA, the CDR3 is TGTGCCAGCAGCTTAAGTCCTAGCGCTAGCACAGATACGCAGTATTTT.

The chain employs TRBV14 and TRBJ2-4; 9 nucleotides agree with TRBD1. Germline lookup yields CDR1 SGHDN and CDR2 FVKESK. Trimming took 3 bases from V and 9 from J; bases not matched to a gene: 9. This CDR3 spans 15 amino acids. CDR3 amino acids: CASSHPTGGSAIQYF. DNA for the CDR3: TGTGCCAGCAGCCATCCAACAGGGGGCTCGGCCATTCAGTACTTC.

V and J are TRBV4-3 and TRBJ1-4; D is possibly TRBD1 (6 bases). CDR1 is LGHNA and CDR2 is YSLEER in the germline V gene. The CDR3 is made up of 18 amino acids. Trimming removed 0 bases from V and 7 bases from J, with 21 bases in between. The CDR3 nucleotides are TGCGCCAGCAGCCAAGATTTGGCCCCCGGGACAATCGGTGAAAAACTGTTTTTT. This codes for CASSQDLAPGTIGEKLFF.

The chain joins TRBV14 to TRBJ1-2; D is unresolved. The V end lost 1 base, the J end lost 3 bases, and 15 bases lay between the germline ends. The germline V gene encodes CDR1 SGHDN and CDR2 FVKESK. CDR3 length: 16 amino acids. The CDR3 loop reads CASSQGHGRTDYGYTF. The CDR3 DNA is TGTGCCAGCAGCCAAGGTCACGGACGGACGGACTATGGCTACACCTTC.

The chain joins TRBV6-2 or TRBV6-3 to TRBJ1-5; D unresolved. The CDR3 has 15 residues. Germline V gives CDR1 MNHEY, CDR2 SVGEGT. Trimming stripped 4 bases from V and 4 bases from J, with 14 bases between. CDR3 DNA sequence: TGTGCCAGCAGTTCCGACCCCACTGTTAATCAGCCCCAGCATTTT. This encodes CASSSDPTVNQPQHF.